The 10 T cell receptor beta chains in this list originate from one sample, sequenced in a study of shared clonotypes between healthy human individuals. Repertoires were generated with immunoSEQ multiplex PCR, while TCRdb's copy carries only in-frame clones and drops some. The profile shows around 700,000 clones, 55% to 85% of them singletons. Sequenced: memory CD4+ T cells sorted from blood. Subset meaning: CD45RA-negative fraction. Every receptor here comes from a woman younger than 45 in good health.

The genes are TRBV12-5 and TRBJ2-3, with 9 bases fitting TRBD2. The CDR3 runs to 16 residues. Germline CDR1 is LGHNT and CDR2 is FRNRAP. V lost 1 base and J lost 4; bases outside the gene matches: 6. The CDR3 DNA reads as TGTGCTAGTGGTTTGGGGGTAGCGGGAGAGGCAGATACGCAGTATTTT. It yields the protein CASGLGVAGEADTQYF.

This rearrangement joins TRBV5-4 to TRBJ2-2; D not certain. The CDR3 loop spans 14 amino acids. CDR1 and CDR2 from the germline V gene are SGHNT and YYREEE (reference sequence). Trimming removed 0 bases at V and 1 base at J, with 4 bases between. CDR3 protein: CASSLEQNTGELFF. The DNA of the CDR3 is TGTGCCAGCAGCTTGGAACAGAACACCGGGGAGCTGTTTTTT.

This chain uses TRBV30 with TRBJ2-2, with TRBD1 identical over 9 bases. V dropped 7 bases and J dropped 2; count of bases not matched to a gene: 5. The CDR3 extends over 14 amino acids. Germline-derived CDR1 and CDR2 are GTSNPN and SVGIG (reference sequence). CDR3 sequence: CASNRGRNTGELFF. As DNA, the CDR3 is TGTGCCTCAAACAGGGGGCGCAACACCGGGGAGCTGTTTTTT.

The V gene is TRBV21-1, the J gene TRBJ2-6; the table's TRBD1 call for D was not verified on the DNA. TRBV21-1 is a known pseudogene. The length of the CDR3 is 18 residues. This chain's CDR3 is CASSTSRDRTAGANVLTF. DNA for the CDR3: TGTGCCAGCAGCACTAGCCGGGACAGGACAGCCGGGGCCAACGTCCTGACTTTC.

This chain links TRBV5-1 with TRBJ2-5; the match to TRBD1 covers 10 bases. Germline V lookup: CDR1 SGHRS, CDR2 YFSETQ. The CDR3 totals 17 residues. Losses at the gene ends were 4 bases for V and 2 bases for J; bases not matched to a gene: 11. The CDR3 DNA follows: TGCGCCAGCAGCCTTGGGGGACAGGGGTTAAGGCAAGAGACCCAGTACTTC. This sequence encodes CASSLGGQGLRQETQYF.

The CDR3 region is CASSKSTGEENIQYF. DNA for the CDR3: TGTGCCAGCTCAAAATCGACAGGGGAAGAAAACATTCAGTACTTC. V is TRBV18 and J is TRBJ2-4; 8 bases match TRBD1. Germline trimming cut 5 bases from V and 5 bases from J; bases unmatched to any gene: 8. The CDR3 is 15 residues long. The germline CDR1 and CDR2 sequences are KGHSH and LQKENI.

The chain has TRBV7-9 and TRBJ2-4; tentative D call: TRBD2 (7 bases). The V end lost 1 base, the J end lost 8 bases, and 18 bases lay between the germline ends. This CDR3 spans 16 amino acids. Germline V CDR1 and CDR2: SEHNR, FQNEAQ (reference sequence). The CDR3 region is CASSLGPTGGQDIQYF. CDR3 nucleotides: TGTGCCAGCAGCTTAGGACCCACGGGGGGCCAGGACATTCAGTACTTC.

The gene calls are TRBV7-2 and TRBJ2-1; no definite D call. The germline V gene has CDR1 SGHTA and CDR2 FQGNSA. Trimming removed 1 base at V and 8 bases at J, with 15 bases between. CDR3 length equals 15 residues. The CDR3 region is CASSLDRRPSDEQFF. In DNA, the CDR3 is TGTGCCAGCAGCTTAGATCGCAGGCCTAGTGATGAGCAGTTCTTC.

This chain links TRBV21-1 with TRBJ2-1; the table's D call, TRBD1, has no DNA check behind it. TRBV21-1 is termed a pseudogene. CDR3 length equals 16 residues. The CDR3 DNA reads TGTGCCAGCAGCAAAGCGCTATTACAGGGCTACAATGAGCAGTTCTTC. Its protein is CASSKALLQGYNEQFF.

Notes on this clone: This could be a read error, since a much larger clone is one nucleotide away. The V call is TRBV11-3, the J call TRBJ2-1, with 7 bases that match TRBD1. CDR1 and CDR2 (germline): SGHNT, YENEEA. V was clipped by 5 bases and J by 0 bases; unmatched bases: 1. The CDR3 totals 14 residues. The CDR3 reads CASSPGGSYNEQFF. The CDR3 DNA reads as TGTGCCAGCAGCCCAGGGGGCTCCTACAATGAGCAGTTCTTC.